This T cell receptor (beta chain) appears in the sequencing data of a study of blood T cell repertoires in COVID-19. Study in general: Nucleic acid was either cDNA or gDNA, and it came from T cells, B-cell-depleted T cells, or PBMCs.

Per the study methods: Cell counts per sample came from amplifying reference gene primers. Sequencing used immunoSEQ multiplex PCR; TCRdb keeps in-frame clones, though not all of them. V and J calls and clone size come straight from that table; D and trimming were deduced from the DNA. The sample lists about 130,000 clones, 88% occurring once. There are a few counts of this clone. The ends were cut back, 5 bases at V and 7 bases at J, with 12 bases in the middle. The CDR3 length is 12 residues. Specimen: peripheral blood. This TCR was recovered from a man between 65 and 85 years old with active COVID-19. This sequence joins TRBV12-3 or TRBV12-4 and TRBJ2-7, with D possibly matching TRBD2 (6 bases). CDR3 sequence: CASSGGRGEQYF. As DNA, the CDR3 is TGTGCCAGCAGTGGTGGGCGGGGTGAGCAGTACTTC.